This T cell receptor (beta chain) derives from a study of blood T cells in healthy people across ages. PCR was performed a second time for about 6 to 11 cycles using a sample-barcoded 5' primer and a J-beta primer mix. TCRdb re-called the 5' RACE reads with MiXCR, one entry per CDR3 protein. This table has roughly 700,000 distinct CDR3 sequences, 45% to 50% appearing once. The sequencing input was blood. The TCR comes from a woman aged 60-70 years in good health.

The CDR3 loop is CASRQTGGGYNEQFF. The DNA of the CDR3 is TGTGCCAGCAGACAGACAGGGGGCGGGTACAATGAGCAGTTCTTC. This chain connects TRBV7-2 to TRBJ2-1, with 10 bases aligning to TRBD1. Germline V CDR1 and CDR2: SGHTA, FQGNSA. With V trimmed by 6 bases and J by 4 bases, 6 bases remained unmatched. CDR3 size: 15 residues.